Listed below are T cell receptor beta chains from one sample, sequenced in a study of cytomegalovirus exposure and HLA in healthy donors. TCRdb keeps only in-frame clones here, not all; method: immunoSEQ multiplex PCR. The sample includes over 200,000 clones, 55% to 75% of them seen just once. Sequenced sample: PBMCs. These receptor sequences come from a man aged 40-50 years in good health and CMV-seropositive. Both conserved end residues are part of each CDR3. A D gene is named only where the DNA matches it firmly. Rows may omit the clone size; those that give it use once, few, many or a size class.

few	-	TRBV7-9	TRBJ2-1	TGTGCCAGCAGCTTAGGGCAGGGGATCAACAATGAGCAGTTCTTC	CASSLGQGINNEQFF
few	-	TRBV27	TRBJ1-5	TGTGCCAGCGCCACATCCCTTGGCAATCAGCCCCAGCATTTT	CASATSLGNQPQHF
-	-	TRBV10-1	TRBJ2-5	TGCGCCAGCAGTGAGGCGTCAGGGGCTAAAGAGACCCAGTACTTC	CASSEASGAKETQYF
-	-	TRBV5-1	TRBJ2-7	TGCGCCAGCAGCTTGTCTGGGAGTTTATACGAGCAGTACTTC	CASSLSGSLYEQYF
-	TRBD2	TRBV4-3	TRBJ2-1	TGCGCCAGCGCATCAAGCGGGGAGAGCTCCTACAATGAGCAGTTCTTC	CASASSGESSYNEQFF
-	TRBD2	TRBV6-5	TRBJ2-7	TGTGCCAGCCTAGCTAGCGGCTCCTACGAGCAGTACTTC	CASLASGSYEQYF
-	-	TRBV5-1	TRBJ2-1	TGCGCCAGCAGCTTGACGAATGGACTACTTAATGAGCAGTTCTTC	CASSLTNGLLNEQFF
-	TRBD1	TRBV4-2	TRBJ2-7	TGTGCCAGCAGCCACTACGACCCCCCGGGACAGGGATACGAGCAGTACTTC	CASSHYDPPGQGYEQYF
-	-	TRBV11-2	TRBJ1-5	TGTGCCAGCAGCTTAGAGAGAGATCAGCCCCAGCATTTT	CASSLERDQPQHF
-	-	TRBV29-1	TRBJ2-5	TGCAGCGTTGAGGGGGGGCCAAGGGAGACCCAGTACTTC	CSVEGGPRETQYF
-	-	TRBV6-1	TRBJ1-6	TGTGCCAGCCTGCTATCCCGGGCGGGGAATTCACCCCTCCACTTT	CASLLSRAGNSPLHF
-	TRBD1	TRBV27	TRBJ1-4	TGTGCCAGCAGTTTCCTCCCGGGACAGGGGCAGGAAAAACTGTTTTTT	CASSFLPGQGQEKLFF
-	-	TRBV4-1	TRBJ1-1	TGCGCCAGCAGCCCTTACAACGTGGCTGAAGCTTTCTTT	CASSPYNVAEAFF
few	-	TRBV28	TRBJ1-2	TGTGCCAGCAGTTCCCGATGGGGACTGAACTATGGCTACACCTTC	CASSSRWGLNYGYTF
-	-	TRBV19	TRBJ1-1	TGTGCCAGTAGTATGCGGGGTGAAGCTTTCTTT	CASSMRGEAFF
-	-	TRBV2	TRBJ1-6	TGTGCCAGCATAGGTATGGGGGGATCCTATAATTCACCCCTCCACTTT	CASIGMGGSYNSPLHF
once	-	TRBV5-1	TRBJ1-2	TGCGCCAGCACCCCCACCCCGGACAGCTATGGCTACACCTTC	CASTPTPDSYGYTF
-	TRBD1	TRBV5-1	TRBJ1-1	TGCGCCAGCAGCCCAGGACAGGGGGCCGGTGAAGCTTTCTTT	CASSPGQGAGEAFF
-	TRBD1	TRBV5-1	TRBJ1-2	TGCGCCAGCAGCTTGGATCCCGGACAGGATTATGGCTACACCTTC	CASSLDPGQDYGYTF
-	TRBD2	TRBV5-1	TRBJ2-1	TGCGCCAGCAGCCAACTGGGACTAGCTGACAATGAGCAGTTCTTC	CASSQLGLADNEQFF
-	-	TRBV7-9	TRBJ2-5	TGTGCCAGCAGCTCCACCCAGGGGGCGGGGGTTCGGGAGACCCAGTACTTC	CASSSTQGAGVRETQYF
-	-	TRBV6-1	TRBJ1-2	TGTGCCAGCTGGGACACAAATGGCTACACCTTC	CASWDTNGYTF
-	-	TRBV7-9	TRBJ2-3	TGTGCCAGCAGCTTAGGAGTGGGAGAGGGTGATACGCAGTATTTT	CASSLGVGEGDTQYF
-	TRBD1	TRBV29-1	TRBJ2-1	TGCAGCGTTGGAGTCAGGGGGCGGAAAGCATTCTCCTACAATGAGCAGTTCTTC	CSVGVRGRKAFSYNEQFF
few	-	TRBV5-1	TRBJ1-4	TGCGCCAGCAGCAATCTGGGAGGGATTTATGAAAAACTGTTTTTT	CASSNLGGIYEKLFF
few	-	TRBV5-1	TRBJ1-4	TGCGCCAGCAGCTTGGGCAGTGCAACTAATGAAAAACTGTTTTTT	CASSLGSATNEKLFF
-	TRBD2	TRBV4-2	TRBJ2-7	TGTGCCAGCAGGCCCGGGACTAATTACGAGCAGCACTTC	CASRPGTNYEQHF
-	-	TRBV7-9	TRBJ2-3	TGTGCCAGCGAATCGGGGTCCACAGATACGCAGTATTTT	CASESGSTDTQYF
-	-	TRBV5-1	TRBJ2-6	TGCGCCAGCAGCTTTACAGGGTCCGGGGCCAACGTCCTGACTTTC	CASSFTGSGANVLTF
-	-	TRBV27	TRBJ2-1	TGTGCCAGCAGTTTATCAGTTGACCTGAGGGATGAGCAGTTCTTC	CASSLSVDLRDEQFF
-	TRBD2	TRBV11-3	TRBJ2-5	TGTGCCAGCAGCGTCGGGACTAGCGGGGGGCCGTCACAAGAGACCCAGTACTTC	CASSVGTSGGPSQETQYF
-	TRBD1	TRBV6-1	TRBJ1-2	TGTGCCAGCAGTGAACTCGGGACAGTCTATGGCTACACCTTC	CASSELGTVYGYTF
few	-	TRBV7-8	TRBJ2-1	TGTGCCAGCAGCCCCGGGACTCCCGCCAATGAGCAGTTCTTC	CASSPGTPANEQFF
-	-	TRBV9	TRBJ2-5	TGTGCCAGCAGCCCTGGAGCAGGCGGCGGGGAGACCCAGTACTTC	CASSPGAGGGETQYF
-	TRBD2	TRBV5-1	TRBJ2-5	TGCGCCAGCAGCCCAACGGGCGGGGGGGCGAAGACCCAGTACTTC	CASSPTGGGAKTQYF
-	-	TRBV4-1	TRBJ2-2	TGCGCCAGCAGCCCCGGACGGGGAGTCGGCGGGGAGCTGTTTTTT	CASSPGRGVGGELFF
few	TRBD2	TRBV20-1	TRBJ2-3	TGCAGTGCGCAGGGACTAGCGCGCTCGTATTTT	CSAQGLARSYF
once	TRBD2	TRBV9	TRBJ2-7	TGTGCCAGCAGCCCTGGGGGGGAGGGAGTCCACGAGCAGTACTTC	CASSPGGEGVHEQYF
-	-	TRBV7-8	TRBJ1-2	TGTGCCAGCACCCCGGGATCATCGAGACTAATTAACTATGGCTACACCTTC	CASTPGSSRLINYGYTF
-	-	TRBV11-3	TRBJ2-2	TGTGCCAGCAGCTCGCGAGATGACACCGGGGAGCTGTTTTTT	CASSSRDDTGELFF
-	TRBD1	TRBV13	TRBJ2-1	TGTGCCAGCAGAAGGGACAGGGATGGTGAGCAGTTCTTC	CASRRDRDGEQFF
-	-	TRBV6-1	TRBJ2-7	TGTGCCAGCAGTGAGGGGCTGTTATCGTCCTACGAGCAGTACTTC	CASSEGLLSSYEQYF
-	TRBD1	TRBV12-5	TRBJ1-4	TGTGCTAGTGGGGACACAGGGGCAACTAATGAAAAACTGTTTTTT	CASGDTGATNEKLFF
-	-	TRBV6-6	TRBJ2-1	TGTGCCAGCAGTCCCAGGGAACTCAGGTCCTACAATGAGCAGTTCTTC	CASSPRELRSYNEQFF
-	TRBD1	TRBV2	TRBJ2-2	TGTGCCAGCAGTGAATTCCCGGGACAGGGTTTGGGTAACACCGGGGAGCTGTTTTTT	CASSEFPGQGLGNTGELFF
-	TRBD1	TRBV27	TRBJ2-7	TGTGCCAGCAGTTTAAAGGGGACAGGGAGTCTCTACTACGAGCAGTACTTC	CASSLKGTGSLYYEQYF
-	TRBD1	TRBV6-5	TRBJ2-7	TGTGCCAGCAGTTATTCTGACAGGGGATACGAGCAGTACTTC	CASSYSDRGYEQYF
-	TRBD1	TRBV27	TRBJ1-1	TGTGTCTCGACAGGGGAGGACACTGAAGCTTTCTTT	CVSTGEDTEAFF
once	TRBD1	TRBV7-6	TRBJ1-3	TGTGCCAGCAGCCAGGGACAGGGACAACTCTCTGGAAACACCATATATTTT	CASSQGQGQLSGNTIYF
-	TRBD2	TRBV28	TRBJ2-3	TGTGCCAGCAGTTTTGAGGTAGCGGGGCTCCATTTT	CASSFEVAGLHF
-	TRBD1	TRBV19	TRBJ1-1	TGTGCCAGTAGTCCCCAGGGGGGCACTGAAGCTTTCTTT	CASSPQGGTEAFF
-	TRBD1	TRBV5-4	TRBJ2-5	TGTGCCAGCAGCCAAATGACTGGACAGGTCCAGGAGACCCAGTACTTC	CASSQMTGQVQETQYF
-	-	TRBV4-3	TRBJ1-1	TGCGCCGGCAGCCAAGAGGGCGGGGTCGACACTGAAGCTTTCTTT	CAGSQEGGVDTEAFF
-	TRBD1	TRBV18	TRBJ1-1	TGTGCCAGCTCACCATCGAAATCTGGACAGGGAGGCACTGAAGCTTTCTTT	CASSPSKSGQGGTEAFF
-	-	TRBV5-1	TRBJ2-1	TGCGCCAGCAGCTTGTTACCAGGGCTCTCCTACAATGAGCAGTTCTTC	CASSLLPGLSYNEQFF